The present T cell receptor (beta chain) was sequenced within a study of cytomegalovirus exposure and HLA in healthy donors. Study in general: Earlier findings included roughly 100 million unique TCR beta sequences obtained from approximately 170 million T cells. The study's findings and limits: There was a cluster of highly shared sequence variants that was likely a sequencing artifact. Upon later analysis, HLA-associated TCR beta chains proved more clonally expanded than other, equally common chains.

The CDR3 contains 16 residues. Germline values: CDR1 SGHAT, CDR2 FQNNGV. Trimming shortened V by 1 base and J by 2 bases, and 15 bases separated the two germline ends. Primers included in the PCR were 60 Vbeta and 13 Jbeta primers. Under the authors' procedure: A later analysis counted some 87 million unique TCR beta chains, 9.5 million to 12 million shared. TCRdb keeps only in-frame clones here, not all; method: immunoSEQ multiplex PCR. That table gives V, J and clone size, and the DNA gave D and trimming. The sample has hundreds of thousands of clones, roughly two thirds seen once. This clone was counted between two and nine times. Its cognate antigen is unknown.

The chain links TRBV11-2 to TRBJ2-7; D is unresolved. The sample consisted of PBMCs. The origin of this receptor is a female donor in good health and CMV-seronegative. The CDR3: CASSLGGRQTAYEQYF. CDR3 DNA sequence: TGTGCCAGCAGCTTAGGAGGCCGGCAGACCGCCTACGAGCAGTACTTC.